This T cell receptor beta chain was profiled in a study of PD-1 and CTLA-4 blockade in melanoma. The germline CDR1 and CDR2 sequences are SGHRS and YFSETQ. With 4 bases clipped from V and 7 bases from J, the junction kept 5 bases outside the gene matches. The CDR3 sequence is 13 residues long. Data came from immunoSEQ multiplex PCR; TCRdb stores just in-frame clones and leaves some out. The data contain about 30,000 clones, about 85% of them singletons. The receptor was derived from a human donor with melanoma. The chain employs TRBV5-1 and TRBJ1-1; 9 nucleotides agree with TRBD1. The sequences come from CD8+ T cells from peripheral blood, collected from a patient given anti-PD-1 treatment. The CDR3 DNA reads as TGCGCCAGCAGCGCCGGGACAGGGAATGAAGCTTTCTTT. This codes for CASSAGTGNEAFF.